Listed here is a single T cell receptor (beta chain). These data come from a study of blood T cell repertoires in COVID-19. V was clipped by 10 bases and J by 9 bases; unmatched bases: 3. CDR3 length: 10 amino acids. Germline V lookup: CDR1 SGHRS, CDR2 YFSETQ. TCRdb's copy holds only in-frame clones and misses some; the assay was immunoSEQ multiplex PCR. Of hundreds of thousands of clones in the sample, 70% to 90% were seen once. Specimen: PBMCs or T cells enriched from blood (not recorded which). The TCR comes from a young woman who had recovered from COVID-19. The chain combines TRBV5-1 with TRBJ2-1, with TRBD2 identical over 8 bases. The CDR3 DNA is TGCGCCTCGCGGGGGGTTGAGCAGTTCTTC. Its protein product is CASRGVEQFF.